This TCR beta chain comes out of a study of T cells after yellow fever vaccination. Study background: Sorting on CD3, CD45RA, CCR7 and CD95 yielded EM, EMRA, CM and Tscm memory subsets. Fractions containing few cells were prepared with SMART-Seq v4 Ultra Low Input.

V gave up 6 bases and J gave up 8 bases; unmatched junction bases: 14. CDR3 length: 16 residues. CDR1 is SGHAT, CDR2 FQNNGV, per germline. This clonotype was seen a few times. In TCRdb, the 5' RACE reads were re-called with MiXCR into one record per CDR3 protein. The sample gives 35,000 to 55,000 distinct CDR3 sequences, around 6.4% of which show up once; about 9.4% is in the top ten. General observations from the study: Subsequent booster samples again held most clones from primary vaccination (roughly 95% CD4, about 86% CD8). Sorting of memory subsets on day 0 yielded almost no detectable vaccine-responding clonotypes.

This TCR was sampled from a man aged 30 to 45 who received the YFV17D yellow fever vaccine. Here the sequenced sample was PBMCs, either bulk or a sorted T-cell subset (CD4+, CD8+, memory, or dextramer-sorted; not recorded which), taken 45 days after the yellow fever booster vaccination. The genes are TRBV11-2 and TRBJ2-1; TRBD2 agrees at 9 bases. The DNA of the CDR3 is TGTGCCAGCAGGACCACGGCTAGCGGGAACTTGGATGAGCAGTTCTTC. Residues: CASRTTASGNLDEQFF.